The 3 T cell receptor beta chains below come from one sample, sequenced in a study of CD8+CD57+ T cells in acquired aplastic anemia. Genomic DNA, the template, was used for profiling of the TCR beta VDJ and CDR3. Via MiXCR, TCRdb re-called the reads, giving one row per CDR3 protein. The sample comprises around 180,000 distinct CDR3 sequences, about three fifths of which are singletons, and 40% to 55% rests with the top ten. The sequencing input was sorted CD4+, CD8+, or CD8+CD57+ T cells (not recorded which) from PBMCs. These receptors were collected from a human donor with severe aplastic anemia or a healthy control (not recorded which).

The rearrangement joins TRBV19 to TRBJ2-2; 7 positions match TRBD1. Germline CDR1 LNHDA, CDR2 SQIVND (reference sequence). The ends lost 6 bases at V and 8 bases at J; junction bases unmatched: 6. The CDR3 covers 13 residues. CDR3 loop: CASRPTGSGELFF. The CDR3 DNA reads TGTGCCAGTAGGCCGACAGGGTCGGGGGAGCTGTTTTTT.

The chain links TRBV10-3 to TRBJ1-3; a possible D gene is TRBD1 (6 bases). In germline, CDR1 is ENHRY, CDR2 SYGVKD. The V gene lost 1 base and the J gene lost 12 bases, with 16 bases spanning the gap. This CDR3 contains 14 residues. The CDR3 DNA reads as TGTGCCATCAGTGAGTGGTGGGGGCAAGACATCATATATTTT. It codes for CAISEWWGQDIIYF.

This clonotype appeared a few times. The chain has TRBV30 and TRBJ2-1; 8 bases agree with TRBD1. V lost 0 bases to trimming and J lost 7 bases; unmatched junction nucleotides: 14. The V gene's germline CDR1 is GTSNPN and CDR2 SVGIG (reference sequence). The CDR3 runs 17 residues. This chain's CDR3 is CAWSVPDRVFQGNEQFF. The CDR3 nucleotides are TGTGCCTGGAGTGTTCCGGACAGGGTCTTTCAGGGGAATGAGCAGTTCTTC. Full variable domain (outside the CDR3, taken from reference TRBV30 and TRBJ2-1): SQTIHQWPATLVQPVGSPLSLECTVEGTSNPNLYWYRQAAGRGLQLLFYSVGIGQISSEVPQNLSASRPQDRQFILSSKKLLLSDSGFYLCAWSVPDRVFQGNEQFFGPGTRLTVL.